This is a list of T cell receptor beta chains from one sample in a study of memory CD4+ T cells and cytomegalovirus serostatus. Profiling relied on immunoSEQ multiplex PCR, and the TCRdb table lists in-frame clones only, not all of them. The repertoire holds around 45,000 clones, with more than 60% as singletons. Sequencing used memory CD4+ T cells from blood. All receptors derive from an adult in good health and CMV-seronegative. Each CDR3 is given with its conserved first and last residue. Each record gives: clone size, J gene, V gene, D gene, CDR3 DNA, CDR3 protein. A D gene is named only where the DNA matches it firmly. For some rows the clone size is stated as once, few or many, or as a class when expanded; others skip it.

clone size: .; J gene: TRBJ1-5; V gene: TRBV7-2; D gene: .; CDR3 DNA: TGTGCCAGCAGCCCAGAATATCAGCCCCAGCATTTT; CDR3 protein: CASSPEYQPQHF
clone size: .; J gene: TRBJ2-3; V gene: TRBV25-1; D gene: TRBD1; CDR3 DNA: TGTGCCAGCAGTGAAACCGACAGGGCGAGCACAGATACGCAGTATTTT; CDR3 protein: CASSETDRASTDTQYF
clone size: .; J gene: TRBJ1-1; V gene: TRBV6-1; D gene: .; CDR3 DNA: TGTGCCAGCAGTGAAGCGTTCAGAGGGGCGGGGGCCATGAACACTGAAGCTTTCTTT; CDR3 protein: CASSEAFRGAGAMNTEAFF
clone size: few; J gene: TRBJ2-5; V gene: TRBV29-1; D gene: TRBD1; CDR3 DNA: TGCAGCGTTGTAACAGGGGGTAGGGGGACCCAGTACTTC; CDR3 protein: CSVVTGGRGTQYF
clone size: .; J gene: TRBJ1-5; V gene: TRBV7-4; D gene: .; CDR3 DNA: TGTGCCAGCAGCCCTACTCCCGAACGGGACTGTCATAGCAATCAGCCCCAGCATTTT; CDR3 protein: CASSPTPERDCHSNQPQHF
clone size: .; J gene: TRBJ2-6; V gene: TRBV27; D gene: .; CDR3 DNA: TGTGCCAGCAGTTTCCGACGGCTGTCTGGGGCCAACGTCCTGACTTTC; CDR3 protein: CASSFRRLSGANVLTF
clone size: once; J gene: TRBJ1-2; V gene: TRBV29-1; D gene: .; CDR3 DNA: TGCAGCGTTGCCGGGACGGCGAAGGAGGAAGGCTACACCTTC; CDR3 protein: CSVAGTAKEEGYTF
clone size: .; J gene: TRBJ1-2; V gene: TRBV15; D gene: TRBD1; CDR3 DNA: TGTGCCACCAGCGGCGGTGGGACAGCCTATGGCTACACCTTC; CDR3 protein: CATSGGGTAYGYTF
clone size: .; J gene: TRBJ1-5; V gene: TRBV6-1; D gene: .; CDR3 DNA: TGTGCCAGCGTTAGGGCAGGGGCTCAGCCCCAGCATTTT; CDR3 protein: CASVRAGAQPQHF
clone size: .; J gene: TRBJ1-2; V gene: TRBV6-1; D gene: .; CDR3 DNA: TGTGCCAGCAGTGCTTGGAGGAATCGGGAGGGGACTAACTATGGCTACACCTTC; CDR3 protein: CASSAWRNREGTNYGYTF
clone size: few; J gene: TRBJ1-1; V gene: TRBV2; D gene: .; CDR3 DNA: TGTGCCAGCAGTGAAGCTAGGGGGGCCTCTCAGGAAGCTTTCTTT; CDR3 protein: CASSEARGASQEAFF
clone size: .; J gene: TRBJ2-1; V gene: TRBV6-1; D gene: .; CDR3 DNA: TGTGCCAGCAGTGAAGGTCTTTGGGGGACTGAGCAGTTCTTC; CDR3 protein: CASSEGLWGTEQFF
clone size: once; J gene: TRBJ2-7; V gene: TRBV6-1; D gene: .; CDR3 DNA: TGTGCCAGCAGTGTAGAGCGGGTTTCCTACGAGCAGTACTTC; CDR3 protein: CASSVERVSYEQYF
clone size: .; J gene: TRBJ2-7; V gene: TRBV30; D gene: .; CDR3 DNA: TGTGCCTGGGGTGGGGTCGCGGGGTGGAACGAGCAGTACTTC; CDR3 protein: CAWGGVAGWNEQYF
clone size: few; J gene: TRBJ1-1; V gene: TRBV30; D gene: TRBD1; CDR3 DNA: TGTGCCTGGAGTGTCAACGGGGGACAGTGGGGCACTGAAGCTTTCTTT; CDR3 protein: CAWSVNGGQWGTEAFF
clone size: once; J gene: TRBJ1-1; V gene: TRBV28; D gene: .; CDR3 DNA: TGTGCCAGCAGTCCTGGGACGGGGAACACTGAAGCTTTCTTT; CDR3 protein: CASSPGTGNTEAFF